The clone carrying this TCR beta chain occurred once. Assay used: immunoSEQ multiplex PCR; TCRdb lists only in-frame clones, some missing. Among 70,000 to 85,000 clones, around 95% were seen once, and the ten largest hold less than 0.3%. The data stem from a study of technical replicates of blood from a handful of donors. This sequence originates from a human donor in good health. Source material: T cells isolated from PBMCs.

This chain's CDR3 is CASSLTSGRPNTGELFF. Written as DNA, the CDR3 is TGTGCCAGCAGTCTGACTAGCGGGAGACCGAACACCGGGGAGCTGTTTTTT. This chain uses TRBV27 with TRBJ2-2; 12 positions match TRBD2. Germline CDR1 is MNHEY and CDR2 is SMNVEV (reference sequence). The CDR3 is 17 amino acids. Trimming cost V 5 bases and J 0 bases; bases outside gene matches: 4.